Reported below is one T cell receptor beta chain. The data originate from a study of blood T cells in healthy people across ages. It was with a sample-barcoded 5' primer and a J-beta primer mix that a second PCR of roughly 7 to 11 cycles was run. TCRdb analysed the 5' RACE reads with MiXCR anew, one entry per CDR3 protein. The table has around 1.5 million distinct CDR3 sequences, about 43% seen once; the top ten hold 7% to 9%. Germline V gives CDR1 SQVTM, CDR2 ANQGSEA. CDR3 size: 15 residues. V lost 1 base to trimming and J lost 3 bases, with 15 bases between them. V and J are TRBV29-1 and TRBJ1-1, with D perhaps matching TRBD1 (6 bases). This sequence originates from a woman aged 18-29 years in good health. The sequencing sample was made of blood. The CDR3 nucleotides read TGCAGCGTTGAAGTCCGGGGGCGGGGGGACACTGAAGCTTTCTTT. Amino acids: CSVEVRGRGDTEAFF. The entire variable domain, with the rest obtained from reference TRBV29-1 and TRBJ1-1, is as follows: SAVISQKPSRDICQRGTSLTIQCQVDSQVTMMFWYRQQPGQSLTLIATANQGSEATYESGFVIDKFPISRPNLTFSTLTVSNMSPEDSSIYLCSVEVRGRGDTEAFFGQGTRLTVV.